Below, one T cell receptor beta chain is given with its context. This sample was taken from a study of tumor-infiltrating lymphocytes in primary liver carcinoma. Whole-study context: Productive TCRbeta read counts per sample ran from roughly 3.7 to 6.8 million and were similar across tissue types.

RNA isolated from unsorted whole blood supplied the blood RNA, with germline DNA also extracted. Those patients suffered from chronic HBV infection and were treatment-naive. Synthesis of TCR beta cDNA was carried out from around 540 ng total RNA with a constant-region primer. For TCR beta, libraries were produced by three nested multiplex PCR rounds using slightly modified ARM-PCR. In the first two PCR rounds, TRBV1-TRBV30 forward primers were paired with a C-beta reverse primer, and each round lasted roughly 10 cycles. TCRdb ran MiXCR on the multiplex PCR reads and lists one entry per CDR3 protein. The table includes 300,000 to 350,000 distinct CDR3 sequences, approximately 65% detected once. With V trimmed by 4 bases and J by 10 bases, 9 bases remained unmatched. Germline V CDR1 and CDR2: SQVTM, ANQGSEA. The length of the CDR3 is 13 residues.

The J gene is TRBJ1-4, the V gene TRBV29-1, with 7 positions matching TRBD1. The sample was peripheral blood. The origin of this receptor is a man aged 40-49 years with primary liver carcinoma and hepatitis B virus infection. CDR3 residues: CSVGWQGDRKLFF. The DNA for the CDR3 is TGCAGCGTTGGTTGGCAGGGGGACCGAAAACTGTTTTTT.